This TCR beta chain was identified in a study of T cell repertoires in cytomegalovirus infection. Remarks on this clonotype: A junction end diverges from the germline sequence, so it may reflect a read error.

The CDR3 sequence is 17 residues long. Germline V CDR1 and CDR2: SGHRS, YFSETQ. MiXCR, run by TCRdb on the reads, gives a single entry per CDR3 protein. The table has approximately 700,000 distinct CDR3 sequences, less than 40% seen once. The TCR originated in a human donor in good health (CMV status not recorded). Some clones in this sample may be carry-over from other donors' samples. The rearrangement uses TRBV5-1 and TRBJ2-1; tentative D call: TRBD2 (5 bases). The sequenced sample was PBMCs. DNA for the CDR3: TGCGCCAGCAGCTTGGAAGTCGCCGGCAGAGACTACAATCAGCAGTTCTTC. It yields the protein CASSLEVAGRDYNQQFF.